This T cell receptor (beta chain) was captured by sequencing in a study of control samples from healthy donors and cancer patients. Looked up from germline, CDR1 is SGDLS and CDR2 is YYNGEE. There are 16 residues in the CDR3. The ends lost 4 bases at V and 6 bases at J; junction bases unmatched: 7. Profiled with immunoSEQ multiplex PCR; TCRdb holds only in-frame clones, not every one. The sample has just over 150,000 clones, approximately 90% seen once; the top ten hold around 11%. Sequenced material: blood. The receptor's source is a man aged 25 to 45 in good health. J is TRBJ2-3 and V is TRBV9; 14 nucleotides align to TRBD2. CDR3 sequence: CASSPRTSGGTDTQYF. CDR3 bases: TGTGCCAGCAGCCCTAGGACTAGCGGGGGGACGGATACGCAGTATTTT.